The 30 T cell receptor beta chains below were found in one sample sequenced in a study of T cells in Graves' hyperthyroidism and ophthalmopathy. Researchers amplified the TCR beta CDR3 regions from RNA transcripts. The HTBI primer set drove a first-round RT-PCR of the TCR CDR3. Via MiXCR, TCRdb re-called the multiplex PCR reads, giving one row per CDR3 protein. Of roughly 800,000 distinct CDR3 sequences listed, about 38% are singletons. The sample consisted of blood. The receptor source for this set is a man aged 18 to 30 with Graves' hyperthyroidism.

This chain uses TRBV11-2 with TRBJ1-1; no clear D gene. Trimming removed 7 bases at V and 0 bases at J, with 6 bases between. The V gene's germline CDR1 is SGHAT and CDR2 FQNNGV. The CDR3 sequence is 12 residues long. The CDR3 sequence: CASTVLNTEAFF. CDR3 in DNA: TGTGCCAGCACCGTACTGAACACTGAAGCTTTCTTT.

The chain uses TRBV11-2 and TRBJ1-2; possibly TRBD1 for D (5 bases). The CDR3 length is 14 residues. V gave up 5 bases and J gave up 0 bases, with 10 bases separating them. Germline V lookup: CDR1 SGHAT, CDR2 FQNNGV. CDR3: CASSPGGSNYGYTF. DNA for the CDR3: TGTGCCAGCAGCCCCGGGGGTTCTAACTATGGCTACACCTTC.

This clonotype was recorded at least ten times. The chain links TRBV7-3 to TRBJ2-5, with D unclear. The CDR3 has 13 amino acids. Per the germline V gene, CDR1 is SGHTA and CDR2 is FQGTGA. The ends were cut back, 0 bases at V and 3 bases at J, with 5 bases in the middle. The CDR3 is CASSLTVEETQYF. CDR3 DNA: TGTGCCAGCAGCTTAACGGTCGAAGAGACCCAGTACTTC.

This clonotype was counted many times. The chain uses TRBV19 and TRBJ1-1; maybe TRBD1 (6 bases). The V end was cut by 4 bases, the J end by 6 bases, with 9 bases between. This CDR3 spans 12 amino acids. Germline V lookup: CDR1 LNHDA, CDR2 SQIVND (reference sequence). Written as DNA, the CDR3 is TGTGCCAGTAGTAACGACAGGTCTGAAGCTTTCTTT. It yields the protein CASSNDRSEAFF.

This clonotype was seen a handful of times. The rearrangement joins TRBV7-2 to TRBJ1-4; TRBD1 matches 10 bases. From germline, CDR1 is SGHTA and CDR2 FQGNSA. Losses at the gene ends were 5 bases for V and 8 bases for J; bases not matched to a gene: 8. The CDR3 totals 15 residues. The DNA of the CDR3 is TGTGCCAGCAGCGACCGACAGGGGGCAAGCGAAAAACTGTTTTTT. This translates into CASSDRQGASEKLFF.

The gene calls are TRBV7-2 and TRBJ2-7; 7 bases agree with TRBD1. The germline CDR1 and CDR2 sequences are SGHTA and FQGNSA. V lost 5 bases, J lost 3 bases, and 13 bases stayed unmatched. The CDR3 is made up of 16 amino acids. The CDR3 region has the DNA TGTGCCAGCAGCCAACAGGCGACAGGGCAGGGCTACGAGCAGTACTTC. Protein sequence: CASSQQATGQGYEQYF. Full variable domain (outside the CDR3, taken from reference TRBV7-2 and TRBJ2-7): GAGVSQSPSNKVTEKGKDVELRCDPISGHTALYWYRQSLGQGLEFLIYFQGNSAPDKSGLPSDRFSAERTGGSVSTLTIQRTQQEDSAVYLCASSQQATGQGYEQYFGPGTRLTVT.

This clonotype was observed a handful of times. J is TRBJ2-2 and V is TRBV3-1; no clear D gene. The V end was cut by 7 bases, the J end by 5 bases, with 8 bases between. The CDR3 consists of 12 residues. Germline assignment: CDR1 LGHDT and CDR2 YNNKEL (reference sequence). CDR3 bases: TGTGCCAGCACCTACGGGACCGGGGAGCTGTTTTTT. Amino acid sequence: CASTYGTGELFF.

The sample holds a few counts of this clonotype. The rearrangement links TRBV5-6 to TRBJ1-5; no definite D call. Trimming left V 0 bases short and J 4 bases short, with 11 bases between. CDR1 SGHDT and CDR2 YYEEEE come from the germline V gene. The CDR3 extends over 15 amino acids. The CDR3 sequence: CASSLGTAPNQPQHF. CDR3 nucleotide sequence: TGTGCCAGCAGCTTGGGGACGGCCCCAAATCAGCCCCAGCATTTT.

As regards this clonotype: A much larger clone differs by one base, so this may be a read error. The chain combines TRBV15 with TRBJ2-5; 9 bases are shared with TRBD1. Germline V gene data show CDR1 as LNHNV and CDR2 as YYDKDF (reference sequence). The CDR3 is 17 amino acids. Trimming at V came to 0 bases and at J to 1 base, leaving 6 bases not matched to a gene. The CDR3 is CATSREGTGPGQETQYF. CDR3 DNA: TGTGCCACCAGCAGAGAAGGGACAGGGCCTGGCCAAGAGACCCAGTACTTC.

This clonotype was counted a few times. CDR3 DNA sequence: TGTGCCAGCAGCGCCCCGGGACTCAGATCTGGGGCCAACGTCCTGACTTTC. The encoded protein is CASSAPGLRSGANVLTF. The chain uses TRBV9 and TRBJ2-6; perhaps TRBD2 as D (6 bases). Trimming left V 3 bases short and J 1 base short, with 14 bases between. This CDR3 has 17 residues. Germline V CDR1 and CDR2: SGDLS, YYNGEE.

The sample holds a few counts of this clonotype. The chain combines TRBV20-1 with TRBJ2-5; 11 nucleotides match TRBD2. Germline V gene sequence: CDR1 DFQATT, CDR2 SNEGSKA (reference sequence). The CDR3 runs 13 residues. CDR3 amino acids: CGLSGGAGETQYF. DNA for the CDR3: TGCGGCCTTAGCGGGGGGGCCGGGGAGACCCAGTACTTC.

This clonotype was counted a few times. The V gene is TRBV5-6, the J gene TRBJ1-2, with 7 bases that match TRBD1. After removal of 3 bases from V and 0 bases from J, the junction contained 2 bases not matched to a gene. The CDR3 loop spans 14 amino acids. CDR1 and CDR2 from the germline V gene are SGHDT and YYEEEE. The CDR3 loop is CASSSDRSNYGYTF. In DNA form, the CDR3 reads TGTGCCAGCAGCTCGGACAGGTCTAACTATGGCTACACCTTC. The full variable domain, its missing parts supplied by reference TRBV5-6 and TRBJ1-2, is DAGVTQSPTHLIKTRGQQVTLRCSPKSGHDTVSWYQQALGQGPQFIFQYYEEEERQRGNFPDRFSGHQFPNYSSELNVNALLLGDSALYLCASSSDRSNYGYTFGSGTRLTVV.

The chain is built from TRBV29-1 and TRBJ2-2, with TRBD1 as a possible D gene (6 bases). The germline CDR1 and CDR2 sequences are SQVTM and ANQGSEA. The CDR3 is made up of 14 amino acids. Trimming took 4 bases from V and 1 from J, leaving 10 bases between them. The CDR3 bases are TGCAGCGTTGCTACGGGACAGAACACCGGGGAGCTGTTTTTT. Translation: CSVATGQNTGELFF.

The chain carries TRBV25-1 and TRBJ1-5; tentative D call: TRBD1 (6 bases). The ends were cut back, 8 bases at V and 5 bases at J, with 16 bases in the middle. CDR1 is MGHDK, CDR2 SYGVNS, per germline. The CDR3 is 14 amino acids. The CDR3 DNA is TGTGCCAGCTTGGCCCCTGGGGGCTATCAGCCCCAGCATTTT. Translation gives CASLAPGGYQPQHF.

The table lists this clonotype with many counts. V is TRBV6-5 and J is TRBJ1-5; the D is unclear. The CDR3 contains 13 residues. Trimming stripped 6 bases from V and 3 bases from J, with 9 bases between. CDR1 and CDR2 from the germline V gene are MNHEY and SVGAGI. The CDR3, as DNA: TGTGCCAGCAGGCAGACCGTCAATCAGCCCCAGCATTTT. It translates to CASRQTVNQPQHF.

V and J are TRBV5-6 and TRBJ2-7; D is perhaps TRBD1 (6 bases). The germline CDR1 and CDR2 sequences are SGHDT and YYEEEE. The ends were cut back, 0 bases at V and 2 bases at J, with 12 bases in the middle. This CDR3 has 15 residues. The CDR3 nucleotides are TGTGCCAGCAGCTTGGCGGCAGGGGCAACCTACGAGCAGTACTTC. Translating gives CASSLAAGATYEQYF.

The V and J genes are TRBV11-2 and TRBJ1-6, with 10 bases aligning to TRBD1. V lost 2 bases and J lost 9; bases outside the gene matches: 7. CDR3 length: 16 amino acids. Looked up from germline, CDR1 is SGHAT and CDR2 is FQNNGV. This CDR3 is CASSLQTGGEGSPLHF. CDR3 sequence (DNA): TGTGCCAGCAGCTTACAGACAGGGGGCGAAGGTTCACCCCTCCACTTT.

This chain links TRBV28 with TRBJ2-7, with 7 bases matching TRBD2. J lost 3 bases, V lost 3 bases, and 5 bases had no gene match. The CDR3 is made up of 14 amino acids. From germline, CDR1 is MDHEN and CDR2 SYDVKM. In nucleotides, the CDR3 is TGTGCCAGCAGTTTCGGGGGGACCATCTACGAGCAGTACTTC. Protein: CASSFGGTIYEQYF.

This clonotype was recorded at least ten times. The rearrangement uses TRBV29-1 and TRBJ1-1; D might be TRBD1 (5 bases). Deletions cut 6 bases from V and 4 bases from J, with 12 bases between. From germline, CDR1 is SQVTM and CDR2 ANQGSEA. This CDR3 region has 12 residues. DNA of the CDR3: TGCAGCGTGGCGGCGAGGGGCACTGAAGCTTTCTTT. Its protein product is CSVAARGTEAFF.

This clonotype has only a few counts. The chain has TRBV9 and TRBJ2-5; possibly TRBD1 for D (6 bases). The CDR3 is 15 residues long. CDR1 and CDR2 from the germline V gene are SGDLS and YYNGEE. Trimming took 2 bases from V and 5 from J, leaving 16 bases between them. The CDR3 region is CASSVSGVLGETQYF. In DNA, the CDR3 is TGTGCCAGCAGCGTCTCAGGGGTTCTGGGGGAGACCCAGTACTTC.

CDR3 sequence (DNA): TGTGCCAGCAGTTTCACGGGGGGCCGCTACGAGCAGTACTTC. Translating gives CASSFTGGRYEQYF. This chain links TRBV7-2 with TRBJ2-7; D is possibly TRBD2 (7 bases). The CDR3 covers 14 residues. V was cut by 6 bases and J by 3 bases, with 15 bases left in between. Germline assignment: CDR1 SGHTA and CDR2 FQGNSA.

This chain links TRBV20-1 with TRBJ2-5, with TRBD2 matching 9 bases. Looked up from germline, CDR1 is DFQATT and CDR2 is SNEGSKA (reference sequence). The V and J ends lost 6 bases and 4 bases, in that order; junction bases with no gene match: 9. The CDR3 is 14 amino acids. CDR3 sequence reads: CSATAGGNGETQYF. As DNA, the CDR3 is TGCAGTGCGACAGCGGGAGGTAATGGAGAGACCCAGTACTTC.

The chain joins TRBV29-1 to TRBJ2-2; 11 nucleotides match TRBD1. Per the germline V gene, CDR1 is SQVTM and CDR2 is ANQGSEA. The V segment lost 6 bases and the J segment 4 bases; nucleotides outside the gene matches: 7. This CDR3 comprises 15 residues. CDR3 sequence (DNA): TGCAGCGTGTTCCCCGGGACAGGGGGCACCGGGGAGCTGTTTTTT. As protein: CSVFPGTGGTGELFF.

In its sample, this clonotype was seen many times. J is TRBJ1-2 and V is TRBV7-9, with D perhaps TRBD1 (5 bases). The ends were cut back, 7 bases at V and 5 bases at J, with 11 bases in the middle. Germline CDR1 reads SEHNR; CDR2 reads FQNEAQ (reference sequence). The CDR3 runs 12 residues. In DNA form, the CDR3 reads TGTGCCAGCACCCCCGGGGGATATGGCTACACCTTC. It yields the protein CASTPGGYGYTF.

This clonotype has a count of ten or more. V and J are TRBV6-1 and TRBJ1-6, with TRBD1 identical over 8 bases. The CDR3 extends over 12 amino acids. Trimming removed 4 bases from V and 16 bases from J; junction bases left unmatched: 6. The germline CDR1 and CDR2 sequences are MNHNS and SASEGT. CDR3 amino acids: CASSGEDRELHF. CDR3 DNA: TGTGCCAGCAGTGGAGAGGACAGGGAACTCCACTTT.

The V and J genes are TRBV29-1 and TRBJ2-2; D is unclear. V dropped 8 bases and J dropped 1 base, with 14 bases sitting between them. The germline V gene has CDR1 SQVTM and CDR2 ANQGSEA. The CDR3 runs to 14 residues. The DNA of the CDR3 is TGCAGCACCGCGAGAGAGCGGAACACCGGGGAGCTGTTTTTT. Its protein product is CSTARERNTGELFF.

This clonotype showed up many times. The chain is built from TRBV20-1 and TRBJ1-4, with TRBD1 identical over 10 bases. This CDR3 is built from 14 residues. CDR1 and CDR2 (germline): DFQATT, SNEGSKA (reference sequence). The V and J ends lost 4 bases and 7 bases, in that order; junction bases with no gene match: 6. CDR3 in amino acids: CSAIDRGQSEKLFF. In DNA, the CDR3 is TGCAGTGCTATTGACAGGGGGCAGAGTGAAAAACTGTTTTTT.

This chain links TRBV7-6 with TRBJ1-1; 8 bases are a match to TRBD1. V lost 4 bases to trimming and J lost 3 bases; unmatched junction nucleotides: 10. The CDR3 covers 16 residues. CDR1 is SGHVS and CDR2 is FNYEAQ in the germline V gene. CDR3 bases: TGTGCCAGCAGCTCGAGACAGGGGAGTACGGACACTGAAGCTTTCTTT. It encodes CASSSRQGSTDTEAFF. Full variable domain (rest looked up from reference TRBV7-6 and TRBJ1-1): GAGVSQSPRYKVTKRGQDVALRCDPISGHVSLYWYRQALGQGPEFLTYFNYEAQQDKSGLPNDRFSAERPEGSISTLTIQRTEQRDSAMYRCASSSRQGSTDTEAFFGQGTRLTVV.

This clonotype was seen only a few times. The CDR3 sequence is CASSYGHQGNYGYTF. For the CDR3, the DNA is TGTGCCAGCAGTTACGGACATCAAGGGAACTATGGCTACACCTTC. The chain joins TRBV6-5 to TRBJ1-2; D is possibly TRBD1 (5 bases). Deletions cut 2 bases from V and 2 bases from J, with 12 bases between. Germline loops: CDR1 MNHEY, CDR2 SVGAGI. There are 15 residues in the CDR3.

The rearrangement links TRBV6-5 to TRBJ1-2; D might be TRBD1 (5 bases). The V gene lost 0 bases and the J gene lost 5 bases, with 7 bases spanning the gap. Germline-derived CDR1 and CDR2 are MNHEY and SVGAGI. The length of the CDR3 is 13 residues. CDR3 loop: CASSYSAGYGYTF. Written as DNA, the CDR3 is TGTGCCAGCAGTTACTCGGCAGGGTATGGCTACACCTTC.